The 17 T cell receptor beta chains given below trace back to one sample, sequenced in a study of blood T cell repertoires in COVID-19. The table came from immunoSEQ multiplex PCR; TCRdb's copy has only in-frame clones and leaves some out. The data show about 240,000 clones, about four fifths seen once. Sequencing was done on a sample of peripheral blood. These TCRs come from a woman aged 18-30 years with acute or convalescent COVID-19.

CDR3 residues: CASSYERGNEQFF. The CDR3 region has the DNA TGTGCCAGCAGTTACGAGAGAGGGAATGAGCAGTTCTTC. The chain employs TRBV6-2 or TRBV6-3 and TRBJ2-1; tentatively, D is TRBD2 (5 bases). V lost 2 bases and J lost 7, with 9 bases in between. The CDR3 is 13 amino acids. In germline, CDR1 is MNHEY, CDR2 SVGEGT.

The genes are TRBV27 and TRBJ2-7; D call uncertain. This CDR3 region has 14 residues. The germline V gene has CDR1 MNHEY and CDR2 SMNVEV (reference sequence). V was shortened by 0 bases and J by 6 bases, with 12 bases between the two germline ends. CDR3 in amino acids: CASSLSLAGSEQYF. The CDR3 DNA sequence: TGTGCCAGCAGTTTATCGCTTGCAGGCTCCGAGCAGTACTTC.

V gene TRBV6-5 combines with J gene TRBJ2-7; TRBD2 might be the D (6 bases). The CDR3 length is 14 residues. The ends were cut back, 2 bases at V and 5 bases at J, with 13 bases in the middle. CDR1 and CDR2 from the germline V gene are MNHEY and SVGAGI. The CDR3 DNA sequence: TGTGCCAGCAGTTACACGCGGGGAACCAACGAGCAGTACTTC. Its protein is CASSYTRGTNEQYF.

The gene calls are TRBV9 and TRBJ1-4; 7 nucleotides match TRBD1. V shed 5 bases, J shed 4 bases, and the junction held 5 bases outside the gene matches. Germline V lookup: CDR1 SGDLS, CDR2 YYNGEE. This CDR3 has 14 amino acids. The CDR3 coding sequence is TGTGCCAGCAGTAGGGGGCACCATAATGAAAAACTGTTTTTT. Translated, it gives CASSRGHHNEKLFF.

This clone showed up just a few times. The CDR3 reads CASSFSSGGSTGELFF. The CDR3 bases are TGCGCCAGCAGCTTCTCTAGCGGGGGGAGCACCGGGGAGCTGTTTTTT. The rearrangement links TRBV5-1 to TRBJ2-2, with 11 bases aligning to TRBD2. The trim removed 2 bases at V and 4 bases at J, leaving 4 bases unmatched. The CDR3 contains 16 residues. Per the germline V gene, CDR1 is SGHRS and CDR2 is YFSETQ.

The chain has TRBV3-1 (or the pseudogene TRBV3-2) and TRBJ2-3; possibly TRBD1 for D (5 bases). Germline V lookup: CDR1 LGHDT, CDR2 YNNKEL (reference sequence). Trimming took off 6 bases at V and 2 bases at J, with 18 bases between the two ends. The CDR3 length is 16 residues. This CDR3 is CASRPRAGSLTDTQYF. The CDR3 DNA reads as TGTGCCAGCAGGCCCCGGGCAGGGTCCCTCACAGATACGCAGTATTTT.

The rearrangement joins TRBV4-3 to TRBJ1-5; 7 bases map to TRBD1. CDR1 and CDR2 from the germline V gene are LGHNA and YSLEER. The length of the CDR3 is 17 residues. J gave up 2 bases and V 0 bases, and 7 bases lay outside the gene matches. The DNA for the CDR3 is TGCGCCAGCAGCCAAGAATTAGGGGGCGACGGCAATCAGCCCCAGCATTTT. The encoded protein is CASSQELGGDGNQPQHF.

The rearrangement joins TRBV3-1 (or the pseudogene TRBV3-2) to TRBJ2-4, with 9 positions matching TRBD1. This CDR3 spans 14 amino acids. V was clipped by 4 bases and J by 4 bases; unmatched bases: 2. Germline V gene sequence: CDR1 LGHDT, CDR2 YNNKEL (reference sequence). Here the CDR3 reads CASSLGQGKNIQYF. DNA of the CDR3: TGTGCCAGCAGCCTAGGACAGGGGAAAAACATTCAGTACTTC.

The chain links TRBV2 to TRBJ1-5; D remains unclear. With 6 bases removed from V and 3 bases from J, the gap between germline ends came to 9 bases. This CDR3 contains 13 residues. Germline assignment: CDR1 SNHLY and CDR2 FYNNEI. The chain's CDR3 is CASRAAFNQPQHF. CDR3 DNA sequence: TGTGCCAGCAGGGCGGCCTTCAATCAGCCCCAGCATTTT. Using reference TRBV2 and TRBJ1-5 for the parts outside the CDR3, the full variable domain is EPEVTQTPSHQVTQMGQEVILRCVPISNHLYFYWYRQILGQKVEFLVSFYNNEISEKSEIFDDQFSVERPDGSNFTLKIRSTKLEDSAMYFCASRAAFNQPQHFGDGTRLSIL.

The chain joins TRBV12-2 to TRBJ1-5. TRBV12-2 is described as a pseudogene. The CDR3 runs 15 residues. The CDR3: CASRLARGSNQPQHF. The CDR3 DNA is TGTGCAAGTCGCTTAGCGCGCGGGTCCAATCAGCCCCAGCATTTT.

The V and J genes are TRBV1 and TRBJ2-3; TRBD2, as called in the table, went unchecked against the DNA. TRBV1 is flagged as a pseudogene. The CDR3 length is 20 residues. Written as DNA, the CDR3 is TGCACCAGCAGCCAAGATAAGATTGCGGCTAGCGGGAGGTTGGCAGATACGCAGTATTTT. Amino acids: CTSSQDKIAASGRLADTQYF.

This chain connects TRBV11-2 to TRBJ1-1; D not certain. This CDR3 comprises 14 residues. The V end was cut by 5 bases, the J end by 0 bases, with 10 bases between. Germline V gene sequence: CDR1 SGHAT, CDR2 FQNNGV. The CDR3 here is CASSQNFMNTEAFF. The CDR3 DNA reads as TGTGCCAGCAGCCAAAATTTCATGAACACTGAAGCTTTCTTT.

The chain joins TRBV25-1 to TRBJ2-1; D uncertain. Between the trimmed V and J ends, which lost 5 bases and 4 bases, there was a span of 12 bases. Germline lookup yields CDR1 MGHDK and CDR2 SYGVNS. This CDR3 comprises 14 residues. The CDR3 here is CASSLSGAYNEQFF. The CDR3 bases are TGTGCCAGCAGTTTGTCGGGTGCGTACAATGAGCAGTTCTTC.

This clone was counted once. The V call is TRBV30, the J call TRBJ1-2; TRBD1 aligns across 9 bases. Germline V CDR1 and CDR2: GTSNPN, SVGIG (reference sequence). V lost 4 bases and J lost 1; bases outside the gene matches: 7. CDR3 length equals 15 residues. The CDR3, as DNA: TGTGCCTGGACTTCACCGGGACAGGGTAACTATGGCTACACCTTC. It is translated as CAWTSPGQGNYGYTF.

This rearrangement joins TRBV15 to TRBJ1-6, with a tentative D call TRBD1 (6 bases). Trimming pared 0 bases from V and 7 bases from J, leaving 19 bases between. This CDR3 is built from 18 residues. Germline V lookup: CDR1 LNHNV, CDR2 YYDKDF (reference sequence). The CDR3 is CATSRDLGGASENSPLHF. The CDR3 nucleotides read TGTGCCACCAGCAGAGATTTAGGGGGGGCATCGGAGAATTCACCCCTCCACTTT.

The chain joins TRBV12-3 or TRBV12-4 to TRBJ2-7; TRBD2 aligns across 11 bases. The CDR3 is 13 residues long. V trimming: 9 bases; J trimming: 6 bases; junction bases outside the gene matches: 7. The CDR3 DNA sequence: TGTGCCAGTGAACTAGCGGGAGTAGGCGAGCAGTACTTC. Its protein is CASELAGVGEQYF.

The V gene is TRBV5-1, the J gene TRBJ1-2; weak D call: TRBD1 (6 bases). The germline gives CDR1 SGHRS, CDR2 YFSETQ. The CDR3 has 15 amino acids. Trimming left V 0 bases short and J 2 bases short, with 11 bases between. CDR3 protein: CASSLAPDSNYGYTF. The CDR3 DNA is TGCGCCAGCAGCTTGGCCCCGGACAGCAACTATGGCTACACCTTC.